The 18 T cell receptor beta chains reported below all come from one sample, sequenced in a study of blood T cell repertoires in COVID-19. Assay used: immunoSEQ multiplex PCR; TCRdb lists only in-frame clones, some missing. The data show about 280,000 clones, around 85% seen once. The sequenced sample consisted of PBMCs or T cells enriched from blood (not recorded which). All receptors come from a woman aged 40 to 50 who had recovered from COVID-19.

The rearrangement links TRBV28 to TRBJ1-2; TRBD1 matches at 7 bases. V trimming: 10 bases; J trimming: 10 bases; junction bases outside the gene matches: 9. CDR1 is MDHEN, CDR2 SYDVKM, per germline. This CDR3 has 11 residues. The DNA for the CDR3 is TGTGCCATCCCGGGACAGCCTCACTACACCTTC. Residues: CAIPGQPHYTF.

The chain links TRBV7-2 to TRBJ2-5; TRBD2 matches at 8 bases. Trimming removed 6 bases from V and 1 base from J; junction bases left unmatched: 7. The CDR3 length is 15 residues. Germline V CDR1 and CDR2: SGHTA, FQGNSA. CDR3 sequence: CASRDYGGGQETQYF. The CDR3 DNA follows: TGTGCCAGCAGAGACTACGGGGGGGGCCAAGAGACCCAGTACTTC.

The CDR3 loop is CASSRPTNNGAGYGYTF. In nucleotides, the CDR3 is TGTGCCAGTAGTCGACCCACGAATAATGGGGCGGGGTATGGCTACACCTTC. The chain carries TRBV19 and TRBJ1-2; D may be TRBD1 (5 bases). Trimming pared 5 bases from V and 5 bases from J, leaving 24 bases between. Per germline, CDR1 LNHDA and CDR2 SQIVND (reference sequence). The CDR3 is 17 amino acids.

The CDR3 DNA reads TGTGCCAGCAGCCAGGGACTAGTTGGGGCCAAAAACATTCAGTACTTC. It translates to CASSQGLVGAKNIQYF. The chain carries TRBV5-4 and TRBJ2-4, with 8 bases matching TRBD2. The CDR3 is 16 amino acids. Germline CDR1 is SGHNT and CDR2 is YYREEE (reference sequence). V trimming: 4 bases; J trimming: 1 base; junction bases outside the gene matches: 7.

V and J are TRBV4-1 and TRBJ2-7, with D tentatively TRBD1 (5 bases). The CDR3 spans 15 residues. Germline V gene lookup returns CDR1 MGHRA and CDR2 YSYEKL. The V and J ends lost 3 bases and 6 bases respectively, with 18 bases between them. The CDR3 spells CASSHQTDPRREQYF. DNA of the CDR3: TGCGCCAGCAGCCACCAGACAGATCCCAGACGCGAGCAGTACTTC.

The chain has TRBV27 and TRBJ2-7, with 8 bases identical to TRBD1. With 3 bases clipped from V and 0 bases from J, the junction kept 10 bases outside the gene matches. The CDR3 covers 17 residues. Germline loops: CDR1 MNHEY, CDR2 SMNVEV (reference sequence). The CDR3 here is CASSFRVRQGNSYEQYF. The CDR3, as DNA: TGTGCCAGCAGTTTTCGTGTCCGACAGGGGAACTCCTACGAGCAGTACTTC.

The chain employs TRBV10-3 and TRBJ2-1, with D hard to call. The V and J ends lost 0 bases and 0 bases respectively, with 9 bases between them. Germline-derived CDR1 and CDR2 are ENHRY and SYGVKD. The CDR3 runs to 16 residues. CDR3 sequence (DNA): TGTGCCATCAGTGAGTCGACTTCCCTCTCCTACAATGAGCAGTTCTTC. Translated: CAISESTSLSYNEQFF.

The rearrangement joins TRBV28 to TRBJ1-6; D not certain. The germline V and J ends were trimmed by 3 bases and 7 bases, with 13 bases remaining between them. The CDR3 runs to 15 residues. Looked up from germline, CDR1 is MDHEN and CDR2 is SYDVKM. DNA for the CDR3: TGTGCCAGCAGTTTGGAGGGTTTTAGCAATTCACCCCTCCACTTT. The encoded protein is CASSLEGFSNSPLHF.

This clone was counted a few times. This chain uses TRBV24-1 with TRBJ2-1, with 8 bases matching TRBD1. V shed 2 bases, J shed 2 bases, and the junction held 1 base outside the gene matches. The length of the CDR3 is 15 residues. Germline CDR1 and CDR2: KGHDR and SFDVKD. Here the CDR3 reads CATSDWDRTYNEQFF. In DNA, the CDR3 is TGTGCCACCAGTGATTGGGACAGGACCTACAATGAGCAGTTCTTC.

This clone was found once. The chain has TRBV6-5 and TRBJ1-1; D remains ambiguous. V shed 5 bases and J shed 1 base, with 11 bases lying between them. Per germline, CDR1 MNHEY and CDR2 SVGAGI. The CDR3 covers 14 residues. This CDR3 reads CASSLRGGNTEAFF. Written as DNA, the CDR3 is TGTGCCAGCAGTCTCCGGGGAGGGAACACTGAAGCTTTCTTT.

The rearrangement links TRBV7-9 to TRBJ2-7; a weak D match, TRBD1 (5 bases). Trimming shortened V by 5 bases and J by 2 bases, and 16 bases separated the two germline ends. The CDR3 loop spans 15 amino acids. CDR1 SEHNR and CDR2 FQNEAQ come from the germline V gene (reference sequence). The CDR3 DNA reads as TGTGCCAGCAGCAGACAGCTTTCAGACCCCTACGAGCAGTACTTC. Its protein is CASSRQLSDPYEQYF.

The chain uses TRBV5-5 and TRBJ1-3, with 7 positions matching TRBD1. The CDR3 contains 17 residues. V was pared by 4 bases and J by 2 bases, with 12 bases of the junction left unmatched. CDR1 SGHKS and CDR2 YYEKEE come from the germline V gene (reference sequence). As DNA, the CDR3 is TGTGCCAGCAGCAATACTCCGGGACAGCTTACTGGAAACACCATATATTTT. Its translation: CASSNTPGQLTGNTIYF.

The chain recombines TRBV28 with TRBJ2-7, with TRBD1 identical over 7 bases. Trimming cost V 5 bases and J 2 bases; bases outside gene matches: 6. Germline CDR1 is MDHEN and CDR2 is SYDVKM. The CDR3 extends over 14 amino acids. CDR3 loop: CASSPRGLTYEQYF. CDR3 in DNA: TGTGCCAGCAGTCCAAGGGGGCTCACCTACGAGCAGTACTTC.

The chain is built from TRBV7-9 and TRBJ2-1, with 8 bases lining up with TRBD2. The CDR3 runs 14 residues. V was pared by 5 bases and J by 7 bases, with 7 bases of the junction left unmatched. Germline loops: CDR1 SEHNR, CDR2 FQNEAQ (reference sequence). This chain's CDR3 is CASSPRGGGNEQFF. CDR3 in DNA: TGTGCCAGCAGCCCCCGGGGGGGTGGGAATGAGCAGTTCTTC.

The chain employs TRBV30 and TRBJ2-2; no firm D call. This CDR3 contains 13 residues. The V gene lost 1 base and the J gene lost 4 bases, with 7 bases spanning the gap. Germline V gene data show CDR1 as GTSNPN and CDR2 as SVGIG (reference sequence). The CDR3: CAWSASGTGELFF. CDR3 sequence (DNA): TGTGCCTGGAGTGCCAGTGGCACCGGGGAGCTGTTTTTT.

V usage is TRBV2 and J usage is TRBJ2-3, with TRBD2 identical over 8 bases. The germline V gene has CDR1 SNHLY and CDR2 FYNNEI. V dropped 7 bases and J dropped 0; count of bases not matched to a gene: 6. This CDR3 has 15 residues. CDR3 sequence reads: CASMSSGLSTDTQYF. The CDR3 DNA reads TGTGCCAGCATGTCTAGCGGGCTTAGCACAGATACGCAGTATTTT.

The chain's CDR3 is CASSQTGLGYTF. CDR3 DNA sequence: TGTGCCAGCAGCCAGACAGGCCTTGGCTACACCTTC. This chain joins TRBV6-2 or TRBV6-3 and TRBJ1-2; tentatively, D is TRBD1 (6 bases). V was clipped by 6 bases and J by 7 bases, with 12 bases between them. CDR3 length: 12 residues. Germline loops: CDR1 MNHEY, CDR2 SVGEGT.

The chain carries TRBV6-6 and TRBJ2-1; TRBD2 aligns across 9 bases. J lost 3 bases, V lost 8 bases, and 2 bases had no gene match. The germline V gene has CDR1 MNHNY and CDR2 SVGAGI (reference sequence). CDR3 length: 13 residues. The CDR3 coding sequence is TGTGCCAGCTCAGCGGGAGGCTACAATGAGCAGTTCTTC. The encoded protein is CASSAGGYNEQFF.